The clone carrying this T cell receptor beta chain was detected only a few times. Its antigen is still unknown. CDR3 length: 16 residues. Germline CDR1 is SGHTA and CDR2 is FQGNSA. V lost 5 bases and J 6 bases, leaving 21 bases between the germline ends. The isolated RNA, all of it, was reverse transcribed, so expressed TCRB transcripts were what got sequenced. Assay used: immunoSEQ multiplex PCR; TCRdb lists only in-frame clones, some missing. The sample lists almost 350,000 clones, under 8.5% occurring once. This record comes from a study of beta chain features in type 1 diabetes. Study in general: The patient and healthy donor groups were comparable for age, gender and cell yields.

Study-wide results and caveats: There was a possibility that cDNA sequencing over-represented cells with high TCR expression. Any HLA-type effect on TCRB rearrangement remained unresolved here.

The clonotype originates from a woman between 18 and 29 years old in good health. The chain carries TRBV7-2 and TRBJ2-3; no reliable D call. The sequenced sample consisted of central memory CD4+ T cells from blood. This CDR3 is CASSEGTFAGSDTQYF. The CDR3 nucleotides are TGTGCCAGCAGCGAAGGCACTTTCGCCGGATCGGATACGCAGTATTTT.